This note documents a single T cell receptor (beta chain) sequence. The V segment lost 2 bases and the J segment 4 bases; nucleotides outside the gene matches: 7. The CDR3 has 15 residues. The germline gives CDR1 LNHDA, CDR2 SQIVND (reference sequence). The data derive from a study of blood T cell repertoires in COVID-19. The wider study: Whether acute or convalescent, the COVID-19 samples came from the United States, Italy and Spain. Sample material is recorded as cDNA or gDNA derived from T cells, B-cell-depleted T cells, or PBMCs.

In the original analysis: Amplification of reference gene primers provided the estimated nucleated cell counts. Measured with immunoSEQ multiplex PCR; TCRdb has only the in-frame clones, and not every one. V, J and clone size are taken as reported in that table, and D and trimming were inferred from the DNA itself. The sample yields about 89,000 clones, about 80% seen once. The source material was peripheral blood. The chain couples TRBV19 to TRBJ2-7; 8 bases fit TRBD1. This TCR derives from an elderly woman with acute or convalescent COVID-19. The CDR3 DNA reads as TGTGCCAGTAGTATACTTCCGGGACAGGCTTACGAGCAGTACTTC. Protein sequence: CASSILPGQAYEQYF.